A single sample gave rise to the 32 T cell receptor beta chains below, sequenced in a study of cytomegalovirus exposure and HLA in healthy donors. Primers for the PCR totalled 60 Vbeta and 13 Jbeta. Data came from immunoSEQ multiplex PCR; TCRdb stores just in-frame clones and leaves some out. With 75,000 to 95,000 clones in the sample, the ten largest clones hold roughly 1.5%. The source material was PBMCs. These receptor sequences come from a woman in her sixties or seventies in good health and CMV-seronegative.

The chain uses TRBV19 and TRBJ2-1; no firm D call. Trimming removed 5 bases at V and 1 base at J, with 9 bases between. CDR1 and CDR2 (germline): LNHDA, SQIVND (reference sequence). This CDR3 comprises 14 residues. Here the CDR3 reads CASSSPGSYNEQFF. The DNA for the CDR3 is TGTGCCAGTAGTTCCCCGGGTTCCTACAATGAGCAGTTCTTC.

The chain is built from TRBV4-2 and TRBJ2-2, with TRBD2 identical over 12 bases. The CDR3 totals 16 residues. Germline V gene data show CDR1 as LGHNA and CDR2 as YNFKEQ. V lost 4 bases to trimming and J lost 3 bases; unmatched junction nucleotides: 3. CDR3 sequence (DNA): TGTGCCAGCAGCCCCAGACTAGCGGGAGACACCGGGGAGCTGTTTTTT. It yields the protein CASSPRLAGDTGELFF.

This sequence joins TRBV9 and TRBJ1-3, with 7 positions matching TRBD1. V shed 0 bases and J 8 bases; nucleotides not matched to a gene: 14. This CDR3 has 17 residues. Germline CDR1 and CDR2: SGDLS and YYNGEE. The CDR3 DNA reads TGTGCCAGCAGCGTAGGGACCCGGGACAGACTAATGCACACCATATATTTT. Protein sequence: CASSVGTRDRLMHTIYF.

The V call is TRBV6-1, the J call TRBJ1-1, with D maybe TRBD1 (6 bases). Germline CDR1 and CDR2: MNHNS and SASEGT. This CDR3 comprises 13 residues. The V end lost 2 bases, the J end lost 3 bases, and 7 bases lay between the germline ends. CDR3 protein: CASSEQGYTEAFF. Written as DNA, the CDR3 is TGTGCCAGCAGTGAACAGGGGTACACTGAAGCTTTCTTT.

The chain combines TRBV7-2 with TRBJ2-5; 9 nucleotides align to TRBD2. The J call may be mistaken, given a closer DNA end match to TRBJ2-7. CDR1 SGHTA and CDR2 FQGNSA come from the germline V gene. This CDR3 has 15 residues. The CDR3 nucleotides are TGTGCCAGCAGCTTAGCGTGGCTAGCGGGAAACGAGCAGTACTTC. It yields the protein CASSLAWLAGNEQYF.

The rearrangement links TRBV28 to TRBJ2-7; 8 bases fit TRBD1. V dropped 5 bases and J dropped 3; count of bases not matched to a gene: 12. Germline CDR1 MDHEN, CDR2 SYDVKM. The length of the CDR3 is 16 residues. CDR3 in DNA: TGTGCCAGCAGTCAAGCCCGGACAGGGAACAGCTACGAGCAGTACTTC. The encoded protein is CASSQARTGNSYEQYF.

This chain links TRBV14 with TRBJ1-2; a possible D gene is TRBD1 (5 bases). Trimming cost V 7 bases and J 5 bases, with 17 bases left between them. Germline CDR1 reads SGHDN; CDR2 reads FVKESK. This CDR3 spans 14 amino acids. CDR3 sequence reads: CASINGAERYGYTF. The CDR3 nucleotides are TGTGCCAGCATCAATGGGGCTGAGAGATATGGCTACACCTTC.

This sequence joins TRBV4-2 and TRBJ1-4; D gene ambiguous. V lost 0 bases to trimming and J lost 7 bases, with 6 bases between them. This CDR3 contains 13 residues. Germline loops: CDR1 LGHNA, CDR2 YNFKEQ. The CDR3 here is CASSQDHGEKLFF. The CDR3 nucleotides are TGTGCCAGCAGCCAAGATCACGGTGAAAAACTGTTTTTT.

For the CDR3, the DNA is TGTGCCAGCAGTTTAACCCCAGGGAGGGTCAAGAACGAGCAGTACTTC. It specifies CASSLTPGRVKNEQYF. The rearrangement joins TRBV28 to TRBJ2-7, with 7 bases identical to TRBD2. The V segment lost 2 bases and the J segment 5 bases; nucleotides outside the gene matches: 12. The CDR3 totals 16 residues. Germline V gives CDR1 MDHEN, CDR2 SYDVKM. Complete variable domain (other parts from reference TRBV28 and TRBJ2-7): DVKVTQSSRYLVKRTGEKVFLECVQDMDHENMFWYRQDPGLGLRLIYFSYDVKMKEKGDIPEGYSVSREKKERFSLILESASTNQTSMYLCASSLTPGRVKNEQYFGPGTRLTVT.

The chain has TRBV6-5 and TRBJ1-1; TRBD1 aligns across 7 bases. The germline gives CDR1 MNHEY, CDR2 SVGAGI. The CDR3 runs 14 residues. With V trimmed by 6 bases and J by 4 bases, 8 bases remained unmatched. CDR3 protein: CASRPQGRSTEAFF. The CDR3 DNA follows: TGTGCCAGCAGACCACAGGGGAGGAGCACTGAAGCTTTCTTT.

The chain uses TRBV7-9 and TRBJ1-4; possibly TRBD1 for D (6 bases). V lost 5 bases to trimming and J lost 3 bases, with 10 bases between them. CDR3 length: 14 amino acids. CDR1 is SEHNR and CDR2 is FQNEAQ in the germline V gene (reference sequence). The CDR3 here is CASSQQGANEKLFF. The CDR3, as DNA: TGTGCCAGCAGCCAACAGGGTGCTAATGAAAAACTGTTTTTT.

The chain recombines TRBV6-1 with TRBJ2-3; 12 nucleotides match TRBD1. The CDR3 is 15 residues long. Germline CDR1 and CDR2: MNHNS and SASEGT. V gave up 6 bases and J gave up 4 bases; unmatched junction bases: 5. The DNA for the CDR3 is TGTGCCAGCAGACCGGGACAGGGGGCAGCAGATACGCAGTATTTT. This codes for CASRPGQGAADTQYF.

The chain combines TRBV7-2 with TRBJ2-1, with TRBD2 matching 11 bases. The CDR3 is made up of 17 amino acids. The germline V gene encodes CDR1 SGHTA and CDR2 FQGNSA. After removal of 0 bases from V and 4 bases from J, the junction contained 5 bases not matched to a gene. CDR3 DNA: TGTGCCAGCAGCTTAGCGCTAGCGGGAGGATTGTACAATGAGCAGTTCTTC. Residues: CASSLALAGGLYNEQFF.

V is TRBV5-1 and J is TRBJ2-1, with 8 bases that match TRBD1. Looked up from germline, CDR1 is SGHRS and CDR2 is YFSETQ. The CDR3 length is 17 residues. V shed 2 bases and J 4 bases; nucleotides not matched to a gene: 11. CDR3 residues: CASSFQRGTGFYNEQFF. The DNA of the CDR3 is TGCGCCAGCAGCTTTCAACGGGGGACAGGATTTTACAATGAGCAGTTCTTC.

CDR3 bases: TGTGCCAGTAGTAAAGGACAGGGGGCTGGGGGCTACACCTTC. Its protein product is CASSKGQGAGGYTF. The chain is built from TRBV19 and TRBJ1-2; 11 nucleotides agree with TRBD1. V lost 4 bases and J lost 8; bases outside the gene matches: 6. CDR1 and CDR2 from the germline V gene are LNHDA and SQIVND (reference sequence). CDR3 length: 14 residues. Full variable domain (outside the CDR3, taken from reference TRBV19 and TRBJ1-2): DGGITQSPKYLFRKEGQNVTLSCEQNLNHDAMYWYRQDPGQGLRLIYYSQIVNDFQKGDIAEGYSVSREKKESFPLTVTSAQKNPTAFYLCASSKGQGAGGYTFGSGTRLTVV.

The chain recombines TRBV6-1 with TRBJ2-7; D gene unclear. Germline CDR1 MNHNS, CDR2 SASEGT. The CDR3 is 11 residues long. Trimming cost V 4 bases and J 2 bases, with 3 bases left between them. The CDR3 loop is CASSAAYEQYF. In nucleotides, the CDR3 is TGTGCCAGCAGTGCGGCCTACGAGCAGTACTTC.

The chain carries TRBV30 and TRBJ2-7, with a tentative D call TRBD2 (7 bases). CDR3 size: 13 residues. Deletions cut 7 bases from V and 6 bases from J, with 19 bases between. Looked up from germline, CDR1 is GTSNPN and CDR2 is SVGIG (reference sequence). CDR3 loop: CASQWGGAAEQYF. The CDR3 DNA sequence: TGTGCCTCCCAATGGGGGGGGGCCGCCGAGCAGTACTTC. Based on the CDR3 plus reference TRBV30 and TRBJ2-7, the full variable domain is SQTIHQWPATLVQPVGSPLSLECTVEGTSNPNLYWYRQAAGRGLQLLFYSVGIGQISSEVPQNLSASRPQDRQFILSSKKLLLSDSGFYLCASQWGGAAEQYFGPGTRLTVT.

The V call is TRBV5-1, the J call TRBJ2-1; 7 bases are a match to TRBD2. From germline, CDR1 is SGHRS and CDR2 YFSETQ. Trimming took 1 base from V and 6 from J; bases not matched to a gene: 4. The CDR3 spans 14 residues. The CDR3 DNA follows: TGCGCCAGCAGCTTGATGTCTAGCGGCAATGAGCAGTTCTTC. This gives the protein CASSLMSSGNEQFF.

CDR3 sequence (DNA): TGTGCCAGCAGCTTAAATCAAGCGGGGAGCTCCTACGAGCAGTACTTC. Amino acids: CASSLNQAGSSYEQYF. The chain recombines TRBV7-3 with TRBJ2-7, with 7 bases identical to TRBD2. CDR1 and CDR2 (germline): SGHTA, FQGTGA. Trimming removed 1 base from V and 0 bases from J; junction bases left unmatched: 6. CDR3 length: 16 amino acids.

The J gene is TRBJ2-1, the V gene TRBV7-6, with 7 bases aligning to TRBD1. Germline V gene data show CDR1 as SGHVS and CDR2 as FNYEAQ. There are 16 residues in the CDR3. After removal of 5 bases from V and 10 bases from J, the junction contained 17 bases not matched to a gene. The CDR3 DNA reads as TGTGCCAGCAGCCCGAGTTTAGTCGTCCACAGGGGCGAGCAGTTCTTC. It is translated as CASSPSLVVHRGEQFF.

The chain combines TRBV10-3 with TRBJ1-3; D is ambiguous. The CDR3 contains 12 residues. V was pared by 2 bases and J by 8 bases, with 7 bases between. Germline V gives CDR1 ENHRY, CDR2 SYGVKD. The DNA of the CDR3 is TGTGCCATCAGTGAGAACGGAGACACCATATATTTT. Amino acids: CAISENGDTIYF.

The rearrangement uses TRBV7-2 and TRBJ2-2, with 8 bases lining up with TRBD1. The CDR3 length is 16 residues. With 5 bases clipped from V and 0 bases from J, the junction kept 5 bases outside the gene matches. The germline V gene encodes CDR1 SGHTA and CDR2 FQGNSA. Here the CDR3 reads CASSPAGGANTGELFF. Here the CDR3 DNA reads TGTGCCAGCAGCCCGGCAGGGGGCGCGAACACCGGGGAGCTGTTTTTT.

V gene TRBV9 combines with J gene TRBJ2-2, with 11 bases that match TRBD2. The V gene's germline CDR1 is SGDLS and CDR2 YYNGEE. The CDR3 contains 17 residues. V gave up 3 bases and J gave up 5 bases; unmatched junction bases: 9. CDR3: CASSAKTTSGRTGELFF. Written as DNA, the CDR3 is TGTGCCAGCAGCGCAAAGACCACTAGCGGGAGAACCGGGGAGCTGTTTTTT.

This sequence joins TRBV6-5 and TRBJ1-3; 12 bases line up with TRBD1. Germline values: CDR1 MNHEY, CDR2 SVGAGI. Trimming cost V 0 bases and J 7 bases; bases outside gene matches: 4. This CDR3 has 16 residues. The CDR3 spells CASSYSGTGGVNTIYF. The CDR3 coding sequence is TGTGCCAGCAGTTACTCGGGGACAGGGGGCGTGAACACCATATATTTT.

The J gene is TRBJ2-3, the V gene TRBV7-8, with 10 bases fitting TRBD2. This CDR3 comprises 17 residues. Unmatched junction bases numbered 4, after V lost 1 base and J lost 0 bases. Germline V lookup: CDR1 SGHVS, CDR2 FQNEAQ. The CDR3 bases are TGTGCCAGCAGCTTAGGGGTGACTAGCGGGAGCACAGATACGCAGTATTTT. Protein: CASSLGVTSGSTDTQYF.

CDR3 sequence (DNA): TGTGCCAGCCGGGGGACTTCTATAAAAGAGACCCAGTACTTC. This gives the protein CASRGTSIKETQYF. The chain carries TRBV18 and TRBJ2-5; D is perhaps TRBD2 (6 bases). CDR3 length equals 14 residues. Trimming left V 8 bases short and J 3 bases short, with 16 bases between. The V gene's germline CDR1 is KGHSH and CDR2 LQKENI.

The rearrangement links TRBV2 to TRBJ1-4; the match to TRBD1 covers 10 bases. There are 14 residues in the CDR3. Germline V gene data show CDR1 as SNHLY and CDR2 as FYNNEI. V shed 4 bases and J 8 bases; nucleotides not matched to a gene: 4. The CDR3 sequence: CASSGQGAEEKLFF. CDR3 bases: TGTGCCAGCAGTGGACAGGGGGCGGAAGAAAAACTGTTTTTT.

The V call is TRBV10-3, the J call TRBJ1-2, with D possibly being TRBD1 (6 bases). This CDR3 is built from 14 residues. V lost 5 bases and J lost 5, with 15 bases in between. Germline V lookup: CDR1 ENHRY, CDR2 SYGVKD. CDR3 protein: CAISWDTRDYGYTF. Written as DNA, the CDR3 is TGTGCCATCAGTTGGGACACTAGGGATTATGGCTACACCTTC.

This sequence joins TRBV7-2 and TRBJ2-7; 14 nucleotides align to TRBD2. V lost 1 base and J lost 4; bases outside the gene matches: 0. This CDR3 has 15 amino acids. Germline V gene lookup returns CDR1 SGHTA and CDR2 FQGNSA. The CDR3 DNA follows: TGTGCCAGCAGCTTAGGACTAGCGGGAGGGTACGAGCAGTACTTC. Encoded protein: CASSLGLAGGYEQYF. The entire variable domain, with the rest obtained from reference TRBV7-2 and TRBJ2-7, is as follows: GAGVSQSPSNKVTEKGKDVELRCDPISGHTALYWYRQSLGQGLEFLIYFQGNSAPDKSGLPSDRFSAERTGGSVSTLTIQRTQQEDSAVYLCASSLGLAGGYEQYFGPGTRLTVT.

This chain joins TRBV28 and TRBJ1-2; 8 bases fit TRBD1. The CDR3 is 14 residues long. Germline values: CDR1 MDHEN, CDR2 SYDVKM. The V and J ends lost 2 bases and 2 bases, in that order; junction bases with no gene match: 1. CDR3: CASSLDRGNYGYTF. CDR3 sequence (DNA): TGTGCCAGCAGTTTAGACAGGGGCAACTATGGCTACACCTTC.

V usage is TRBV18 and J usage is TRBJ1-3; possibly TRBD1 for D (5 bases). This CDR3 has 16 residues. V dropped 0 bases and J dropped 0 bases, with 9 bases sitting between them. In germline, CDR1 is KGHSH, CDR2 LQKENI. CDR3 bases: TGTGCCAGCTCACCACCCACGGGGGGCTCTGGAAACACCATATATTTT. Translating gives CASSPPTGGSGNTIYF. Full variable domain (remainder filled in from reference TRBV18 and TRBJ1-3): NAGVMQNPRHLVRRRGQEARLRCSPMKGHSHVYWYRQLPEEGLKFMVYLQKENIIDESGMPKERFSAEFPKEGPSILRIQQVVRGDSAAYFCASSPPTGGSGNTIYFGEGSWLTVV.

J is TRBJ2-1 and V is TRBV7-2; 13 nucleotides line up with TRBD2. The CDR3 spans 15 residues. Germline loops: CDR1 SGHTA, CDR2 FQGNSA. Trimming removed 7 bases from V and 2 bases from J; junction bases left unmatched: 2. CDR3 coding DNA: TGTGCCAGCAACGGACTAGCGGGAGCCTACAATGAGCAGTTCTTC. Translating it yields CASNGLAGAYNEQFF.